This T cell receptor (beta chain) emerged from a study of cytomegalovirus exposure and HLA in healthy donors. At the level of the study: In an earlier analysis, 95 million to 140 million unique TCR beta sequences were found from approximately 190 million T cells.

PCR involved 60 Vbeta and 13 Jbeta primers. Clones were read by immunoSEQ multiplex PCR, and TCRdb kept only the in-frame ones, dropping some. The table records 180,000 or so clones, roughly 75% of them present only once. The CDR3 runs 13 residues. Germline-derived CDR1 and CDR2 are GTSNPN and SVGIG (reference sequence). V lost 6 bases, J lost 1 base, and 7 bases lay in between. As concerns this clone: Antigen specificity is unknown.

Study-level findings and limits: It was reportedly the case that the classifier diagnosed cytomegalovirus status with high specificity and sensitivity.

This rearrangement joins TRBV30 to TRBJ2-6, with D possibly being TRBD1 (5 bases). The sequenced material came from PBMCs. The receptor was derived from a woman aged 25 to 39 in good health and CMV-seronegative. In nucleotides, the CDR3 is TGTGCCTGTGACAGATCTGGGGCCAACGTCCTGACTTTC. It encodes CACDRSGANVLTF.